One and the same sample provided the 27 T cell receptor beta chains below, sequenced in a study of blood T cell repertoires in COVID-19. TCRdb's table, derived via immunoSEQ multiplex PCR, lists solely in-frame clones and lacks some. The sample lists about 220,000 clones, approximately 82% seen once, with about 8.9% in the top ten. The specimen sequenced was peripheral blood. These receptors all stem from a middle-aged man with active or convalescent COVID-19.

This chain links TRBV5-1 with TRBJ1-4; D gene ambiguous. CDR1 and CDR2 from the germline V gene are SGHRS and YFSETQ. Deletions cut 4 bases from V and 1 base from J, with 11 bases between. CDR3 length: 15 amino acids. The CDR3 protein is CASSRDIGTNEKLFF. The CDR3 region has the DNA TGCGCCAGCAGCCGCGACATAGGAACTAATGAAAAACTGTTTTTT.

The V and J genes are TRBV5-1 and TRBJ2-1, with TRBD2 matching over 7 bases. CDR3 length equals 14 residues. Trimming took 4 bases from V and 5 from J; bases not matched to a gene: 6. From germline, CDR1 is SGHRS and CDR2 YFSETQ. CDR3 in DNA: TGCGCCAGCAGCACCCTCGGGGGGAACAATGAGCAGTTCTTC. This encodes CASSTLGGNNEQFF.

The rearrangement uses TRBV19 and TRBJ1-2; D possibly corresponds to TRBD1 (5 bases). Trimming cost V 4 bases and J 2 bases, with 8 bases left between them. CDR3 length: 13 residues. Germline loops: CDR1 LNHDA, CDR2 SQIVND (reference sequence). The DNA of the CDR3 is TGTGCCAGTAGTAATGGGGCAAACTATGGCTACACCTTC. It yields the protein CASSNGANYGYTF.

This chain uses TRBV6-2 or TRBV6-3 with TRBJ2-1, with 7 nucleotides matching TRBD1. V was pared by 4 bases and J by 5 bases, with 8 bases of the junction left unmatched. The CDR3 spans 15 residues. The germline CDR1 and CDR2 sequences are MNHEY and SVGEGT. CDR3 amino acids: CASSFRQGGDNEQFF. The CDR3 DNA reads as TGTGCCAGCAGTTTCCGACAGGGTGGGGACAATGAGCAGTTCTTC.

This chain links TRBV4-3 with TRBJ1-2; D is ambiguous. The germline CDR1 and CDR2 sequences are LGHNA and YSLEER. V was shortened by 0 bases and J by 8 bases, with 19 bases between the two germline ends. The CDR3 loop spans 16 amino acids. Written as DNA, the CDR3 is TGCGCCAGCAGCCAAGATACCTGGACTCCCTACTTGGGCTACACCTTC. Translating gives CASSQDTWTPYLGYTF.

The chain is built from TRBV3-1 (or the pseudogene TRBV3-2) and TRBJ2-3; 11 bases map to TRBD2. The CDR3 loop spans 16 amino acids. Germline CDR1 and CDR2: LGHDT and YNNKEL (reference sequence). After removal of 0 bases from V and 5 bases from J, the junction contained 4 bases not matched to a gene. The CDR3, as DNA: TGTGCCAGCAGCCAAGATCGACTAGCGGGAAGAGATACGCAGTATTTT. It encodes CASSQDRLAGRDTQYF.

V is TRBV19 and J is TRBJ1-5; the match to TRBD1 covers 8 bases. The CDR3 consists of 13 residues. The germline V gene encodes CDR1 LNHDA and CDR2 SQIVND (reference sequence). V gave up 8 bases and J gave up 6 bases; unmatched junction bases: 6. The CDR3 sequence: CASSRTGIQPQHF. The CDR3 DNA reads as TGTGCCAGTTCACGGACAGGGATTCAGCCCCAGCATTTT.

Only a few counts were recorded for this clone. The chain carries TRBV20-1 and TRBJ2-3; D may be TRBD2 (5 bases). V lost 3 bases and J lost 6, with 13 bases in between. Germline V gene data show CDR1 as DFQATT and CDR2 as SNEGSKA (reference sequence). The CDR3 runs 13 residues. CDR3 in DNA: TGCAGTGCTAGTTCCGGTCCGGGGGATACGCAGTATTTT. It yields the protein CSASSGPGDTQYF.

This chain uses TRBV20-1 with TRBJ1-5; D possibly corresponds to TRBD1 (6 bases). Germline CDR1 and CDR2: DFQATT and SNEGSKA (reference sequence). V was pared by 3 bases and J by 0 bases, with 18 bases between. The CDR3 consists of 17 residues. The CDR3, as DNA: TGCAGTGCTAGTTCTCGGGGCAGGGGATATAGCAATCAGCCCCAGCATTTT. Residues: CSASSRGRGYSNQPQHF.

DNA of the CDR3: TGCGCCAGCAGCTTGGCTCGGGGGGGCCAAGGCAATGAGCAGTTCTTC. This codes for CASSLARGGQGNEQFF. This chain uses TRBV5-1 with TRBJ2-1; 8 bases are shared with TRBD2. The CDR3 covers 16 residues. CDR1 and CDR2 (germline): SGHRS, YFSETQ. J was trimmed by 6 bases and V by 0 bases; bases with no gene match: 8.

The gene calls are TRBV6-2 or TRBV6-3 and TRBJ2-2; TRBD1 is a possible D gene (5 bases). Between the trimmed V and J ends, which lost 2 bases and 1 base, there was a span of 8 bases. Germline loops: CDR1 MNHEY, CDR2 SVGEGT. CDR3 size: 15 residues. The CDR3 here is CASSYGGQNTGELFF. As DNA, the CDR3 is TGTGCCAGCAGTTACGGTGGACAGAACACCGGGGAGCTGTTTTTT.

CDR3 sequence (DNA): TGTGCCAGCAGCTTAGATCCGGGGGCTAATGAAAAACTGTTTTTT. It specifies CASSLDPGANEKLFF. V and J are TRBV7-9 and TRBJ1-4, with a possible D match to TRBD1 (5 bases). This CDR3 has 15 residues. Trimming stripped 1 base from V and 3 bases from J, with 9 bases between. From germline, CDR1 is SEHNR and CDR2 FQNEAQ (reference sequence).

The chain recombines TRBV9 with TRBJ2-1, with TRBD1 as a possible D gene (6 bases). The V end was cut by 0 bases, the J end by 4 bases, with 11 bases between. The CDR3 totals 15 residues. The germline V gene encodes CDR1 SGDLS and CDR2 YYNGEE. DNA of the CDR3: TGTGCCAGCAGCGTAGATGGACAGCGTTACAATGAGCAGTTCTTC. Protein sequence: CASSVDGQRYNEQFF.

The chain carries TRBV4-3 and TRBJ2-2; TRBD2 matches at 15 bases. This CDR3 has 19 amino acids. The ends lost 1 base at V and 5 bases at J; junction bases unmatched: 8. Germline V gene sequence: CDR1 LGHNA, CDR2 YSLEER. The CDR3 nucleotides read TGCGCCAGCAGCCAAGTTCTGGGACTAGCGGGGGGTTGGACCGGGGAGCTGTTTTTT. Protein: CASSQVLGLAGGWTGELFF.

The chain recombines TRBV18 with TRBJ2-5; weak D call: TRBD2 (6 bases). The germline CDR1 and CDR2 sequences are KGHSH and LQKENI. Trimming left V 3 bases short and J 2 bases short, with 13 bases between. This CDR3 contains 15 residues. The CDR3 protein is CASSPPGLRQETQYF. The CDR3 nucleotides are TGTGCCAGCTCACCTCCGGGACTGAGACAAGAGACCCAGTACTTC.

The table lists this clone with a count of one. This chain links TRBV5-1 with TRBJ2-1, with 7 bases matching TRBD2. The V and J ends lost 0 bases and 3 bases, in that order; junction bases with no gene match: 3. In germline, CDR1 is SGHRS, CDR2 YFSETQ. This CDR3 is built from 15 residues. CDR3 sequence: CASSLVTSFYNEQFF. DNA of the CDR3: TGCGCCAGCAGCTTGGTGACTAGCTTCTACAATGAGCAGTTCTTC.

V and J are TRBV9 and TRBJ2-7, with D unclear. V lost 4 bases, J lost 2 bases, and 13 bases lay in between. CDR3 length: 14 residues. Germline V gene lookup returns CDR1 SGDLS and CDR2 YYNGEE. The CDR3 reads CASSPPTPPYEQYF. The CDR3 DNA reads TGTGCCAGCAGCCCCCCGACACCCCCCTACGAGCAGTACTTC. Together with reference TRBV9 and TRBJ2-7, the CDR3 gives the full variable domain: DSGVTQTPKHLITATGQRVTLRCSPRSGDLSVYWYQQSLDQGLQFLIQYYNGEERAKGNILERFSAQQFPDLHSELNLSSLELGDSALYFCASSPPTPPYEQYFGPGTRLTVT.

The V gene is TRBV24-1, the J gene TRBJ2-5, with D possibly matching TRBD2 (6 bases). This CDR3 region has 16 residues. The germline gives CDR1 KGHDR, CDR2 SFDVKD. V was trimmed by 1 base and J by 5 bases, leaving 16 bases between them. The CDR3 here is CATSDFSGGLRETQYF. In nucleotides, the CDR3 is TGTGCCACCAGTGATTTCAGCGGAGGGTTGAGGGAGACCCAGTACTTC.

The V gene is TRBV5-1, the J gene TRBJ2-7; 9 bases map to TRBD2. With 1 base clipped from V and 7 bases from J, the junction kept 9 bases outside the gene matches. The CDR3 is 15 residues long. CDR1 and CDR2 from the germline V gene are SGHRS and YFSETQ. CDR3 protein: CASSLSASGMREQYF. DNA for the CDR3: TGCGCCAGCAGCTTGAGCGCTAGCGGGATGAGGGAGCAGTACTTC. The entire variable domain, with the rest obtained from reference TRBV5-1 and TRBJ2-7, is as follows: KAGVTQTPRYLIKTRGQQVTLSCSPISGHRSVSWYQQTPGQGLQFLFEYFSETQRNKGNFPGRFSGRQFSNSRSEMNVSTLELGDSALYLCASSLSASGMREQYFGPGTRLTVT.

In the case of this clone: Different DNA sequences within this sample yield the same CDR3. The gene calls are TRBV9 and TRBJ2-5, with 7 bases matching TRBD2. Germline loops: CDR1 SGDLS, CDR2 YYNGEE. V dropped 4 bases and J dropped 1; count of bases not matched to a gene: 4. This CDR3 has 14 amino acids. In DNA form, the CDR3 reads TGTGCCAGCAGCCCTCGGACTAGCCAAGAGACCCAGTACTTC. Translated, it gives CASSPRTSQETQYF.

This chain connects TRBV18 to TRBJ2-2, with TRBD2 matching 7 bases. CDR3 length: 15 residues. Germline CDR1 KGHSH, CDR2 LQKENI. The V segment lost 6 bases and the J segment 5 bases; nucleotides outside the gene matches: 9. This CDR3 is CASSPVGGETGELFF. DNA of the CDR3: TGTGCCAGCTCCCCCGTTGGGGGGGAGACCGGGGAGCTGTTTTTT. Complete variable domain (other parts from reference TRBV18 and TRBJ2-2): NAGVMQNPRHLVRRRGQEARLRCSPMKGHSHVYWYRQLPEEGLKFMVYLQKENIIDESGMPKERFSAEFPKEGPSILRIQQVVRGDSAAYFCASSPVGGETGELFFGEGSRLTVL.

This chain links TRBV14 with TRBJ2-5; 7 nucleotides line up with TRBD1. V lost 0 bases, J lost 5 bases, and 15 bases stayed unmatched. The CDR3 totals 18 residues. Germline-derived CDR1 and CDR2 are SGHDN and FVKESK. The CDR3 reads CASSQDLLTDPRGETQYF. The CDR3, as DNA: TGTGCCAGCAGCCAAGATTTGTTGACGGACCCCAGGGGGGAGACCCAGTACTTC.

J is TRBJ2-1 and V is TRBV27; 7 bases are shared with TRBD2. Germline V gene lookup returns CDR1 MNHEY and CDR2 SMNVEV (reference sequence). V was clipped by 11 bases and J by 0 bases; unmatched bases: 7. CDR3 length: 14 residues. CDR3 in amino acids: CAFLAVTSYNEQFF. CDR3 nucleotide sequence: TGTGCCTTTCTAGCGGTAACCTCCTACAATGAGCAGTTCTTC.

The chain uses TRBV5-8 and TRBJ1-5; tentative D call: TRBD1 (5 bases). Per germline, CDR1 SGHTS and CDR2 YDEGEE. V lost 3 bases to trimming and J lost 5 bases, with 12 bases between them. This CDR3 region has 14 residues. CDR3 protein: CASSSGRGYQPQHF. Written as DNA, the CDR3 is TGTGCCAGCAGCTCGGGGCGGGGTTATCAGCCCCAGCATTTT.

This clone has a single count. The chain recombines TRBV13 with TRBJ1-2; the match to TRBD1 covers 8 bases. V trimming: 4 bases; J trimming: 3 bases; junction bases outside the gene matches: 7. CDR1 and CDR2 from the germline V gene are PRHDT and FYEKMQ (reference sequence). The CDR3 consists of 15 residues. The CDR3 protein is CASSSSDRVHYGYTF. In DNA, the CDR3 is TGTGCCAGCAGCTCCTCGGACAGGGTACACTATGGCTACACCTTC.

With respect to this clone: One end of the junction does not line up with germline, which may come from a read error. V is TRBV9 and J is TRBJ2-2; possible D gene TRBD2, 7 bases. CDR1 is SGDLS and CDR2 is YYNGEE in the germline V gene. There are 16 residues in the CDR3. DNA of the CDR3: TGTGCCCGCAGCGGCGGAGGGGGGGCGAGGACCGGGGAGCTGTTTTTT. Encoded protein: CARSGGGGARTGELFF.

The gene calls are TRBV5-4 and TRBJ2-5; TRBD1 agrees at 7 bases. Losses at the gene ends were 0 bases for V and 5 bases for J; bases not matched to a gene: 4. CDR3 length: 14 amino acids. Germline loops: CDR1 SGHNT, CDR2 YYREEE (reference sequence). CDR3 region: CASSLEGAQETQYF. DNA for the CDR3: TGTGCCAGCAGCTTGGAGGGGGCGCAGGAGACCCAGTACTTC.